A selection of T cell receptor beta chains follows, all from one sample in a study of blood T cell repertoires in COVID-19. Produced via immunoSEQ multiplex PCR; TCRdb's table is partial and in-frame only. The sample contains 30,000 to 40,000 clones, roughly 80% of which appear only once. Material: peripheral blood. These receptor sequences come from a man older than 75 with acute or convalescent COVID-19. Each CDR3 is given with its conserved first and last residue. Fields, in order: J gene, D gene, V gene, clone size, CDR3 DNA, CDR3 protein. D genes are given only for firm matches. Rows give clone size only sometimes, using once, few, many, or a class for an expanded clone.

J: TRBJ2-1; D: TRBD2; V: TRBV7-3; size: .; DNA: TGTGCCAGCAGCCAAGGGGTCTCCGGGACTAGCGTTAAGAATGAGCAGTTCTTC; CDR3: CASSQGVSGTSVKNEQFF
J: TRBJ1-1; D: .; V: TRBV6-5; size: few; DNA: TGTGCCAGCAGTTCGGACAGTGGGGCGGTCCTCGCTTTCTTT; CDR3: CASSSDSGAVLAFF
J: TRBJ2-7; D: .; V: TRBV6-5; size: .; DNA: TGTGCCGTCCTAACAGGGAATGAGCAGTACTTC; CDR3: CAVLTGNEQYF
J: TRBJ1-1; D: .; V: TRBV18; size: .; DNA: TGTGCCAGCTCACCCCAACGAAGCGGGTATCTAACGGACACTGAAGCTTTCTTT; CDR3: CASSPQRSGYLTDTEAFF
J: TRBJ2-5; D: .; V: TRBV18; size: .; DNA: TGTGCCAGCTCACCAGAGGGTCCATGGGAGACCCAGTACTTC; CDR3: CASSPEGPWETQYF
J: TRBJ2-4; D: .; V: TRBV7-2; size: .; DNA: TGTGCCAGCAGCGATCAACCGGAGGTTCTAGCCAAAAACATTCAGTACTTC; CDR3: CASSDQPEVLAKNIQYF
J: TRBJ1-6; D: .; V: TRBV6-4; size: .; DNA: TGTGCCAGCAGTGACTCCGGAGGGAATTCACCCCTCCACTTT; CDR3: CASSDSGGNSPLHF
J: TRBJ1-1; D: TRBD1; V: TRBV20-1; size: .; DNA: TGCAGTGCTGGGGGGACAGCTGAAGCTTTCTTT; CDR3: CSAGGTAEAFF
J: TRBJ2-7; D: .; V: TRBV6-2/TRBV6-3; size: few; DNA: TGTGCCAGCAGTTACTCAGGAGGTCCCCTTCGCGAGCAGTACTTC; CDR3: CASSYSGGPLREQYF
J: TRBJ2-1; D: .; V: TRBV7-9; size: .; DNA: TGTGCCAGCAGCTTAGTGCAGGGGTACTACAATGAGCAGTTCTTC; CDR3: CASSLVQGYYNEQFF
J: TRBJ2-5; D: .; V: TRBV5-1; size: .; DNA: TGCGCCAGCAGCTTGGAGGCCACAGATCAAGAGACCCAGTACTTC; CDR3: CASSLEATDQETQYF
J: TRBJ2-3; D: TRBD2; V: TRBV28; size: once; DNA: TGTGCACTCCCGGGGGGTCCAGGGCCCACAGATACGCAGTATTTT; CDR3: CALPGGPGPTDTQYF
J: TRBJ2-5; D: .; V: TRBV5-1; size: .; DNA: TGCGCCAGCAGCGCAACAGGGTACCAAGAGACCCAGTACTTC; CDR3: CASSATGYQETQYF
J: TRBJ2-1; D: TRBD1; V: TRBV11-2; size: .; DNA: TGTGCCAGCAGCGCATCCTTCCGGGACAGGGACAATGAGCAGTTCTTC; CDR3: CASSASFRDRDNEQFF
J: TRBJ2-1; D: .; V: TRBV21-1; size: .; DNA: TGTGCCAGCAGCAAACTCGTGGGAGCTGGGGATGAGCAGTTCTTC; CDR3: CASSKLVGAGDEQFF
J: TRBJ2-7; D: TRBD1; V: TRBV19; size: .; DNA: TGTGCCAGTAGTACCTCCCGGGACAGGGGGCGCGAGCAGTACTTC; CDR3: CASSTSRDRGREQYF
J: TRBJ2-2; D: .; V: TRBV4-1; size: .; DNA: TGCGCCAGCAGCCAATCTCAACGGGGGAACACCGGGGAGCTGTTTTTT; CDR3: CASSQSQRGNTGELFF
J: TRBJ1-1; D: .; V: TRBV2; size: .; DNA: TGTGCCAGCACTGACTATAAAACGAACACTGAAGCTTTCTTT; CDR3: CASTDYKTNTEAFF
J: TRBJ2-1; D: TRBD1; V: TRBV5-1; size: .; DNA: TGCGCCAGCAGATCCGGACAGGGTAGGGATGAGCAGTTCTTC; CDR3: CASRSGQGRDEQFF
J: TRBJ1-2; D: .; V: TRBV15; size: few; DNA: TGTGCCACCAGCAGAGAGGAGTCAGGGGCCTATGGCTACACCTTC; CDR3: CATSREESGAYGYTF
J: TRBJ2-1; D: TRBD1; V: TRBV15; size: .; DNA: TGTGCCACCAGCAGACCGGGACAGGGGGCCGTCAATGAGCAGTTCTTC; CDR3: CATSRPGQGAVNEQFF
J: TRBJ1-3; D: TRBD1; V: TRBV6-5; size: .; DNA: TGTGCCAGCAGGGGACAGGAAAATCTTGGAAACACCATATATTTT; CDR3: CASRGQENLGNTIYF
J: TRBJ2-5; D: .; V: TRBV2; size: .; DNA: TGTGCCAGCAGTCCGCCTTCTAAAGAGACCCAGTACTTC; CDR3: CASSPPSKETQYF
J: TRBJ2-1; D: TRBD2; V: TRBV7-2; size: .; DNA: TGTGCCAGCAGCTTGGGACTAGCGGGAGTTAGAGGTGAGCAGTTCTTC; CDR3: CASSLGLAGVRGEQFF
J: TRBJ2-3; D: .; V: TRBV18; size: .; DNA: TGTGCCAGCTCACCGCTCGGGGAGGCAGATACGCAGTATTTT; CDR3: CASSPLGEADTQYF
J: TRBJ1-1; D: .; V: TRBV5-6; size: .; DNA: TGTGCCAGCAGCTCCGATCAACTGCTGAACACTGAAGCTTTCTTT; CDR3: CASSSDQLLNTEAFF
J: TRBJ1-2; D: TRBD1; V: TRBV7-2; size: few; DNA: TGTGCCAGCAGCCCCTGGGCCAGGGGGGTCAACTATGGCTACACCTTC; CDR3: CASSPWARGVNYGYTF
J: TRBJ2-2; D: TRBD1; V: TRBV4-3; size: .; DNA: TGCGCCAGCAGCCAGAGATGGGACAGGGGGCGCCCCGGGGAGCTGTTTTTT; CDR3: CASSQRWDRGRPGELFF
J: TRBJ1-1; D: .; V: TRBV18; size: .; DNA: TGTGCCAGCTCACCCGCCAGGGGAGGGAATACTGAAGCTTTCTTT; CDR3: CASSPARGGNTEAFF
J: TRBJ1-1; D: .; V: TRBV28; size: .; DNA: TGTGCCAGCACCACGGTGAACACTGAAGCTTTCTTT; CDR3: CASTTVNTEAFF
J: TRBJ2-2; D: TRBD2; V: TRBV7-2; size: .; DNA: TGTGCCAGCAGCCACCCTAATACACTAGCGGGATGGGCCGGGGAGCTGTTTTTT; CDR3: CASSHPNTLAGWAGELFF
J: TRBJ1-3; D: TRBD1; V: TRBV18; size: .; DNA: TGTGCCAGCTCCTACGGGACAGGGCCCCGCCAAGGAAACACCATATATTTT; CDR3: CASSYGTGPRQGNTIYF
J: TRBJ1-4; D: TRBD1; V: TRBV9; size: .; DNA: TGTGCCAGCAGCTTGGACAGGGTAAATGAAAAACTGTTTTTT; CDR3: CASSLDRVNEKLFF
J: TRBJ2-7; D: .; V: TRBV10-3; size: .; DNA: TGTGCCATCAGAACAGGGGGGGACGCCTACGAGCAGTACTTC; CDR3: CAIRTGGDAYEQYF
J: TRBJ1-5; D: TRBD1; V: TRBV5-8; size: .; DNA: TGTGCCAGCGGCCCGGGACAGCTTAGCAATCAGCCCCAGCATTTT; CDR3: CASGPGQLSNQPQHF
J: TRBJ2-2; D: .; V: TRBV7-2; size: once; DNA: TGTGCCAGCACCGACTTCAGGGTAGGGAAGGGGGAGCTGTTTTTT; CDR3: CASTDFRVGKGELFF
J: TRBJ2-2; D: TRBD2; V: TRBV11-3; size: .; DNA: TGTGCCAGCAGCTCGGGACTAGCGGGACACACCGGGGAGCTGTTTTTT; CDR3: CASSSGLAGHTGELFF
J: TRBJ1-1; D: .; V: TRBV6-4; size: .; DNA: TGTGCCAGCAGTCCGTCTCCGGGGAACACTGAAGCTTTCTTT; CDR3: CASSPSPGNTEAFF
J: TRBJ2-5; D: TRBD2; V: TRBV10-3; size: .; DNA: TGTGCCATCAGCGCGGGACTAGCGGGAGAGGAGACCCAGTACTTC; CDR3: CAISAGLAGEETQYF
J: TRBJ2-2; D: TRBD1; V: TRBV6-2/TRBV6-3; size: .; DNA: TGTGCCAGCAGTTATCGTTTTTTCGTTGCGAGACAGGGATATACCGGGGAGCTGTTTTTT; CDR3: CASSYRFFVARQGYTGELFF
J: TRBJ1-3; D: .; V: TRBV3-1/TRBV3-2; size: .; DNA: TGTGCCAGCAGCCAAGTCTTTTCAGGGACTGGAAACACCATATATTTT; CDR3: CASSQVFSGTGNTIYF
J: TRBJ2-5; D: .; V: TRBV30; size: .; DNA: TGTGCCTGGGAGGCCGACGGGGATGAGACCCAGTACTTC; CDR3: CAWEADGDETQYF
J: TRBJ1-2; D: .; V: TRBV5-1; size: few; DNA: TGCGCCAGCAGCTTGGCCCCAGGGATCGGCGGCTACACCTTC; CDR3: CASSLAPGIGGYTF